The next 16 T cell receptor beta chains were all read from a single sample in a study of blood T cell repertoires in COVID-19. Using immunoSEQ multiplex PCR, the repertoire was profiled, and TCRdb retains in-frame clones only, with some absent. In the table there are roughly 520,000 clones, over 75% of which are singletons. Material for sequencing was PBMCs or T cells enriched from blood (not recorded which). These receptors were taken from a woman between 35 and 50 years old who had recovered from COVID-19.

The rearrangement links TRBV5-1 to TRBJ2-1; a possible D gene is TRBD1 (6 bases). V was cut by 4 bases and J by 6 bases, with 14 bases left in between. Germline V lookup: CDR1 SGHRS, CDR2 YFSETQ. The CDR3 sequence is 14 residues long. In DNA, the CDR3 is TGCGCCAGCAGCCCAGCCGCAGGGGTCAATGAGCAGTTCTTC. It translates to CASSPAAGVNEQFF.

V usage is TRBV9 and J usage is TRBJ2-1; 7 bases are shared with TRBD2. Germline values: CDR1 SGDLS, CDR2 YYNGEE. V gave up 0 bases and J gave up 8 bases; unmatched junction bases: 14. This CDR3 comprises 17 residues. DNA for the CDR3: TGTGCCAGCAGCGTAGGATGGGCGGGAGCACCCAGCGATGAGCAGTTCTTC. This codes for CASSVGWAGAPSDEQFF.

The chain carries TRBV28 and TRBJ2-6; D is ambiguous. CDR3 length: 12 amino acids. V was cut by 7 bases and J by 4 bases, with 5 bases left in between. Germline CDR1 reads MDHEN; CDR2 reads SYDVKM. CDR3: CASTQGANVLTF. CDR3 coding DNA: TGTGCCAGCACACAGGGGGCCAACGTCCTGACTTTC.

The J gene is TRBJ2-1, the V gene TRBV7-8; 11 bases line up with TRBD2. This CDR3 is 19 amino acids long. Trimming cost V 5 bases and J 7 bases; bases outside gene matches: 19. The V gene's germline CDR1 is SGHVS and CDR2 FQNEAQ. The CDR3 is CASSHILATTSGILNEQFF. Written as DNA, the CDR3 is TGTGCCAGCAGCCACATTCTAGCCACGACTAGCGGGATTCTTAATGAGCAGTTCTTC.

The gene calls are TRBV12-3 or TRBV12-4 and TRBJ2-5; D call uncertain. The CDR3 has 13 amino acids. V was trimmed by 0 bases and J by 2 bases, leaving 4 bases between them. CDR3 nucleotide sequence: TGTGCCAGCAGTTTAGCGGAGCAAGAGACCCAGTACTTC. It specifies CASSLAEQETQYF.

The J gene is TRBJ2-1, the V gene TRBV27; 10 bases are shared with TRBD2. V lost 6 bases, J lost 4 bases, and 9 bases stayed unmatched. Germline lookup yields CDR1 MNHEY and CDR2 SMNVEV (reference sequence). The CDR3 extends over 16 amino acids. Written as DNA, the CDR3 is TGTGCCAGCAGCTACGCTCTGACTAGCGGGTACAATGAGCAGTTCTTC. It yields the protein CASSYALTSGYNEQFF.

The chain employs TRBV7-9 and TRBJ2-7, with a possible D match to TRBD2 (5 bases). The germline V gene has CDR1 SEHNR and CDR2 FQNEAQ (reference sequence). The CDR3 has 12 residues. The V end was cut by 5 bases, the J end by 3 bases, with 8 bases between. CDR3 loop: CASSITSYEQYF. As DNA, the CDR3 is TGTGCCAGCAGCATCACTAGCTACGAGCAGTACTTC. The entire variable domain, with the rest obtained from reference TRBV7-9 and TRBJ2-7, is as follows: DTGVSQNPRHKITKRGQNVTFRCDPISEHNRLYWYRQTLGQGPEFLTYFQNEAQLEKSRLLSDRFSAERPKGSFSTLEIQRTEQGDSAMYLCASSITSYEQYFGPGTRLTVT.

The chain carries TRBV7-2 and TRBJ1-2, with D possibly matching TRBD1 (5 bases). Germline CDR1 and CDR2: SGHTA and FQGNSA. CDR3 length: 12 amino acids. The germline V and J ends were trimmed by 4 bases and 6 bases, with 9 bases remaining between them. The CDR3: CASSSSRDGYTF. CDR3 in DNA: TGTGCCAGCAGCTCGTCCAGGGATGGCTACACCTTC.

The J gene is TRBJ1-2, the V gene TRBV19; TRBD1 agrees at 7 bases. V lost 7 bases and J lost 6; bases outside the gene matches: 14. This CDR3 has 15 residues. Germline CDR1 reads LNHDA; CDR2 reads SQIVND (reference sequence). This chain's CDR3 is CASKRTDTGVDGYTF. As DNA, the CDR3 is TGTGCCAGTAAGCGGACCGATACAGGGGTGGATGGCTACACCTTC.

This clone was counted between two and nine times. The chain joins TRBV29-1 to TRBJ2-1, with unresolved D. Trimming took 2 bases from V and 0 from J, leaving 14 bases between them. Germline CDR1 is SQVTM and CDR2 is ANQGSEA. The CDR3 consists of 16 residues. In nucleotides, the CDR3 is TGCAGCGTTGAAACCCCCACACATAACTCCTACAATGAGCAGTTCTTC. Protein product: CSVETPTHNSYNEQFF.

By sample fraction, this clone is medium-sized. This rearrangement joins TRBV30 to TRBJ2-7; 7 nucleotides line up with TRBD1. J was trimmed by 1 base and V by 3 bases; bases with no gene match: 0. Germline V lookup: CDR1 GTSNPN, CDR2 SVGIG (reference sequence). This CDR3 has 12 residues. The CDR3 protein is CAWRGQSYEQYF. The CDR3 DNA sequence: TGTGCCTGGAGGGGACAGTCCTACGAGCAGTACTTC.

The chain has TRBV14 and TRBJ2-1; 9 bases match TRBD2. Germline CDR1 SGHDN, CDR2 FVKESK. CDR3 length equals 17 residues. The J segment lost 1 base and the V segment lost 1 base, leaving 5 bases of the junction unmatched. The CDR3 DNA reads as TGTGCCAGCAGCCAAGGAAAGACTAGCGGATCCTACAATGAGCAGTTCTTC. This translates into CASSQGKTSGSYNEQFF.

Regarding this clone: Other nucleotide sequences from this sample produce the same CDR3. V usage is TRBV7-2 and J usage is TRBJ1-3; maybe TRBD1 (6 bases). CDR3 length equals 14 residues. Germline V gene data show CDR1 as SGHTA and CDR2 as FQGNSA. V lost 3 bases and J 1 base, leaving 7 bases between the germline ends. The CDR3 nucleotides are TGTGCCAGCAGCTTGGGGGCGTCTGGAAACACCATATATTTT. It is translated as CASSLGASGNTIYF.

The J gene is TRBJ2-3, the V gene TRBV4-1; 10 nucleotides match TRBD2. The CDR3 has 16 residues. J was trimmed by 3 bases and V by 2 bases; bases with no gene match: 5. The germline CDR1 and CDR2 sequences are MGHRA and YSYEKL. CDR3 residues: CASSQSSGRVTDTQYF. The CDR3, as DNA: TGCGCCAGCAGCCAATCCAGCGGGAGGGTAACAGATACGCAGTATTTT.

The chain carries TRBV6-5 and TRBJ2-7, with 9 bases fitting TRBD1. The germline V gene encodes CDR1 MNHEY and CDR2 SVGAGI. The J segment lost 5 bases and the V segment lost 10 bases, leaving 6 bases of the junction unmatched. The CDR3 length is 12 residues. CDR3 nucleotide sequence: TGTGCCACCCGGGACAGGGACCACGAGCAGTACTTC. Amino acid sequence: CATRDRDHEQYF.

The chain links TRBV27 to TRBJ1-5, with D perhaps matching TRBD1 (5 bases). CDR1 and CDR2 from the germline V gene are MNHEY and SMNVEV (reference sequence). The germline V and J ends were trimmed by 5 bases and 0 bases, with 11 bases remaining between them. The CDR3 loop spans 15 amino acids. DNA for the CDR3: TGTGCCAGCAGTCCTCACAGGCTTAGCAATCAGCCCCAGCATTTT. This sequence encodes CASSPHRLSNQPQHF.